This T cell receptor (beta chain) derives from a study of CD8 T cells in Susac syndrome. TCR beta sequences were obtained from blood CD8+ and CD4+ T cells. FACS was used to enrich TEMRA cells, whereas the CD8+ and CD4+ T cells were obtained by negative isolation. RNA totalling roughly 0.45 to 1 ug underwent reverse transcription with random hexamers. Amplification of TCR beta CDR3 across 54 Vbeta and 13 Jbeta was performed with immunoSEQ multiplex PCR. TCRdb ran MiXCR on the immunoSEQ multiplex PCR reads and lists one entry per CDR3 protein. This table has 100,000 to 150,000 distinct CDR3 sequences, roughly 96% appearing once. The source material was CD4+ T cells from PBMCs. The receptor's source is a human donor in good health.

CDR3 DNA: TGTGCCAGCGGTCTCTACGGCGGGAGGATCTTCGAGCAGTTCTTC. It encodes CASGLYGGRIFEQFF. J is TRBJ2-1 and V is TRBV12-3 or TRBV12-4; 8 nucleotides agree with TRBD2. The CDR3 is made up of 15 amino acids. With 8 bases clipped from V and 10 bases from J, the junction kept 16 bases outside the gene matches.